The clone carrying this T cell receptor beta chain was seen more than once but under ten times. Antigen specificity is unknown. No infections or other immune events were documented during collection. With 4 bases removed from V and 4 bases from J, the gap between germline ends came to 15 bases. This CDR3 has 15 residues. Looked up from germline, CDR1 is MRHNA and CDR2 is SNTAGT. The data stem from a study of identifying expanded T cells in peripheral blood. Regarding the study as a whole: Variance in clone template counts between roughly 2-week samples significantly increased with total template count across all healthy donors. Technical replicates showed roughly 1.2 changed clones; around two weeks approximately 15; four weeks 19.

The data were produced by immunoSEQ multiplex PCR, yet TCRdb's version contains in-frame clones alone and is incomplete. The data show just under 65,000 clones, with more than 75% seen just once and roughly 4.5% held by the top ten. The sample taken for sequencing was blood. The V gene is TRBV6-4, the J gene TRBJ2-3; a weak D match, TRBD2 (6 bases). The receptor's source is a person aged 18 to 69 in good health. CDR3 DNA sequence: TGTGCCAGCAGTGCCACCCCGGGAGTGGCAGATACGCAGTATTTT. This sequence encodes CASSATPGVADTQYF.